This T cell receptor beta chain was recovered during a study of T cells after posttransplantation cyclophosphamide. J gave up 2 bases and V 3 bases, and 9 bases lay outside the gene matches. The CDR3 is 18 amino acids. The germline V gene has CDR1 SGHRS and CDR2 YFSETQ. TCRdb's copy holds only in-frame clones and misses some; the assay was immunoSEQ multiplex PCR. There are about 14,000 clones in the sample, none observed a single time. Only a few counts were recorded for this clone. As yet, its antigen is unknown. Study-wide findings and caveats: Skin or GI-infiltrating T cells shared few TRB sequences with blood. Donor CD8+ memory clones often dominated recipient blood repertoires at later times. Recipient CMV seropositivity and CMV reactivation strongly tracked TRB clonality.

A marrow graft followed busulfan-fludarabine conditioning, with cyclophosphamide on days +3 and +4. The chain uses TRBV5-1 and TRBJ2-6; 9 nucleotides line up with TRBD1. The source is a female patient in her thirties or forties who received an allogeneic stem cell transplant from a related donor, was CMV-positive, and had no GVHD. Some T cells may trace back to the graft donor. The specimen was PBMCs, collected approximately 1,100 days after allogeneic stem cell transplant with posttransplant cyclophosphamide. The CDR3 DNA is TGCGCCAGCAGCTGGGGACAGGGACCAGGAACTGGGGCCAACGTCCTGACTTTC. Encoded protein: CASSWGQGPGTGANVLTF.